A selection of T cell receptor beta chains follows, all from one sample in a study of CD8+CD57+ T cells in acquired aplastic anemia. A single record per CDR3 protein comes from TCRdb applying MiXCR to the reads. The sample lists about 190,000 distinct CDR3 sequences; nearly 50% were seen once. The specimen sequenced was sorted CD4+, CD8+, or CD8+CD57+ T cells (not recorded which) from PBMCs. Receptor source: a human donor with aplastic anemia. CDR3s include the opening cysteine and the closing phenylalanine or tryptophan. A D gene is named only where the DNA matches it firmly. Size tells how often a clone was seen (once, few, many) or the class of an expanded clone, and some rows leave it out.

j_call: TRBJ1-5; v_call: TRBV15; d_call: NA; clone_size: NA; cdr3_nt: TGTGCCACCAGCGACGGGGGGATTCCTTTGGAGCCCCAGCATTTT; cdr3_aa: CATSDGGIPLEPQHF
j_call: TRBJ1-2; v_call: TRBV12-3/TRBV12-4; d_call: TRBD1; clone_size: NA; cdr3_nt: TGTGCCAGCACCGCGACAGGGGGAGGCGGCTACACCTTC; cdr3_aa: CASTATGGGGYTF
j_call: TRBJ2-1; v_call: TRBV29-1; d_call: NA; clone_size: few; cdr3_nt: TGCAGCGTTGAGGATCCGCGTGAGCAGTTCTTC; cdr3_aa: CSVEDPREQFF
j_call: TRBJ2-7; v_call: TRBV7-8; d_call: NA; clone_size: NA; cdr3_nt: TGTGCCAGCAGCTTAGCGGCAGGTACCTACGAGCAGTACTTC; cdr3_aa: CASSLAAGTYEQYF
j_call: TRBJ2-7; v_call: TRBV11-2; d_call: NA; clone_size: NA; cdr3_nt: TGTGCCAGCAGCCCGCTCGGGGGAACCTACGAGCAGTACTTC; cdr3_aa: CASSPLGGTYEQYF
j_call: TRBJ2-7; v_call: TRBV12-3/TRBV12-4; d_call: TRBD1; clone_size: few; cdr3_nt: TGTGCCAGCAGTTTCGAGGACAGGTACGAGCAGTACTTC; cdr3_aa: CASSFEDRYEQYF
j_call: TRBJ2-5; v_call: TRBV20-1; d_call: NA; clone_size: NA; cdr3_nt: TGCAGTGCTAGCTATCGGGGAGAGACCCAGTACTTC; cdr3_aa: CSASYRGETQYF
j_call: TRBJ2-7; v_call: TRBV5-4; d_call: NA; clone_size: NA; cdr3_nt: TGTGCCAGCAGCTTGGACAATGGCGAGCAGTACTTC; cdr3_aa: CASSLDNGEQYF
j_call: TRBJ1-6; v_call: TRBV4-1; d_call: NA; clone_size: NA; cdr3_nt: TGCGCCAGCAGCCAAGAGTCTGGTGGGTCACCCCTCCACTTT; cdr3_aa: CASSQESGGSPLHF
j_call: TRBJ2-7; v_call: TRBV2; d_call: NA; clone_size: NA; cdr3_nt: TGTGCCAGCAGTGTAGGACAGTACGAGCAGTACTTC; cdr3_aa: CASSVGQYEQYF
j_call: TRBJ2-2; v_call: TRBV5-1; d_call: NA; clone_size: NA; cdr3_nt: TGTGCCAGCAGTTTCTACGGGAGCTCGTCGAACACCGGGGAGCTGTTTTTT; cdr3_aa: CASSFYGSSSNTGELFF
j_call: TRBJ2-7; v_call: TRBV11-2; d_call: TRBD1; clone_size: NA; cdr3_nt: TGTGCCAGCAGCTTGTCCCGGGACAGGGACTACGAGCAGTACTTC; cdr3_aa: CASSLSRDRDYEQYF
j_call: TRBJ1-5; v_call: TRBV30; d_call: NA; clone_size: NA; cdr3_nt: TGTGCCTGGAGTGTTGGGTTGGGCAATCAGCCCCAGCATTTT; cdr3_aa: CAWSVGLGNQPQHF
j_call: TRBJ2-2; v_call: TRBV29-1; d_call: NA; clone_size: NA; cdr3_nt: TGCAGCCGTGACACGACGAACACCGGGGAGCTGTTTTTT; cdr3_aa: CSRDTTNTGELFF
j_call: TRBJ1-1; v_call: TRBV10-1; d_call: NA; clone_size: NA; cdr3_nt: TGCGCCAGCAGTGCGACGTGGGACACTGAAGCTTTCTTT; cdr3_aa: CASSATWDTEAFF
j_call: TRBJ2-3; v_call: TRBV11-2; d_call: NA; clone_size: NA; cdr3_nt: TGTGCCAGCAGGGCGACAGGATTTAACGCAGATACGCAGTATTTT; cdr3_aa: CASRATGFNADTQYF
j_call: TRBJ1-1; v_call: TRBV24-1; d_call: NA; clone_size: once; cdr3_nt: TGTGCCACCAGTGATTCCGGGTGGACTGAAGCTTTCTTT; cdr3_aa: CATSDSGWTEAFF
j_call: TRBJ2-6; v_call: TRBV25-1; d_call: TRBD2; clone_size: NA; cdr3_nt: TGTGCCAGCAGTCCCGGGACTAGCGCAAGCTCTGGGGCCAACGTCCTGACTTTC; cdr3_aa: CASSPGTSASSGANVLTF
j_call: TRBJ2-7; v_call: TRBV20-1; d_call: NA; clone_size: NA; cdr3_nt: TGCAGTGCTAGAGATCCCAGGGCGTACGAGCAGTACTTC; cdr3_aa: CSARDPRAYEQYF
j_call: TRBJ2-7; v_call: TRBV7-9; d_call: NA; clone_size: NA; cdr3_nt: TGTGCCAGCAGCTCCTCCGGGACGGGCTACGAGCAGTACTTC; cdr3_aa: CASSSSGTGYEQYF
j_call: TRBJ1-1; v_call: TRBV29-1; d_call: NA; clone_size: NA; cdr3_nt: TGCAGCGTTGGGGGTGTTGAAGCTTTCTTT; cdr3_aa: CSVGGVEAFF
j_call: TRBJ2-1; v_call: TRBV5-1; d_call: TRBD1; clone_size: few; cdr3_nt: TGCGCCAGCAATTTTGAAGGGGGCAGAAACAATGAGCAGTTCTTC; cdr3_aa: CASNFEGGRNNEQFF
j_call: TRBJ2-2; v_call: TRBV24-1; d_call: TRBD2; clone_size: NA; cdr3_nt: TGTGCCACCAGGGCCGGGGGGGCCGGGGAGCTGTTTTTT; cdr3_aa: CATRAGGAGELFF
j_call: TRBJ2-7; v_call: TRBV2; d_call: TRBD1; clone_size: NA; cdr3_nt: TGTGCCAGCCTTGGGACAGGGACCACCCACGAGCAGTACTTC; cdr3_aa: CASLGTGTTHEQYF
j_call: TRBJ2-3; v_call: TRBV24-1; d_call: NA; clone_size: many; cdr3_nt: TGTGCCACGGCTGTTTTGGGCACAGATACGCAGTATTTT; cdr3_aa: CATAVLGTDTQYF
j_call: TRBJ1-3; v_call: TRBV10-1; d_call: NA; clone_size: NA; cdr3_nt: TGCGCCAGCAGTGAGGATGAAGGGTACGCTGGAAACACCATATATTTT; cdr3_aa: CASSEDEGYAGNTIYF
j_call: TRBJ2-3; v_call: TRBV14; d_call: TRBD2; clone_size: NA; cdr3_nt: TGTGCCAGCAGCCAAGGAGGACTAGCGGGGATCCTCCGAGGGGGCACAGATACGCAGTATTTT; cdr3_aa: CASSQGGLAGILRGGTDTQYF
j_call: TRBJ2-3; v_call: TRBV10-1; d_call: NA; clone_size: NA; cdr3_nt: TGCGCCAGCAGTGAGTCGGCAGATACGCAGTATTTT; cdr3_aa: CASSESADTQYF
j_call: TRBJ2-7; v_call: TRBV11-2; d_call: TRBD2; clone_size: NA; cdr3_nt: TGTGCCAGCAGCGCAGTGTGGCGGGAGGCGAGGTCGCACTACGAGCAGTACTTC; cdr3_aa: CASSAVWREARSHYEQYF
j_call: TRBJ2-1; v_call: TRBV12-3/TRBV12-4; d_call: NA; clone_size: many; cdr3_nt: TGTGCCAGCAGTTTAGTCCACAATGAGCAGTTCTTC; cdr3_aa: CASSLVHNEQFF
j_call: TRBJ1-6; v_call: TRBV7-2; d_call: NA; clone_size: NA; cdr3_nt: TGTGCCAGCAGCTTGCAGGGACTGTTCAATTCACCCCTCCACTTT; cdr3_aa: CASSLQGLFNSPLHF
j_call: TRBJ1-2; v_call: TRBV7-9; d_call: NA; clone_size: many; cdr3_nt: TGTGCCAGCAGCGCACGGGAGGGCAACTATGGCTACACCTTC; cdr3_aa: CASSAREGNYGYTF
j_call: TRBJ2-1; v_call: TRBV10-2; d_call: TRBD2; clone_size: NA; cdr3_nt: TGCGCCAGCAGGTCGGGCGGGAGCATCATAGAGCAGTTCTTC; cdr3_aa: CASRSGGSIIEQFF
j_call: TRBJ2-7; v_call: TRBV27; d_call: NA; clone_size: NA; cdr3_nt: TGTGCCATCGGACGGTACGAGCAGTACTTC; cdr3_aa: CAIGRYEQYF
j_call: TRBJ2-3; v_call: TRBV7-9; d_call: NA; clone_size: many; cdr3_nt: TGTGCCAGCAGCTTAGTTCTGAGAAACACAGATACGCAGTATTTT; cdr3_aa: CASSLVLRNTDTQYF
j_call: TRBJ2-7; v_call: TRBV4-1; d_call: TRBD1; clone_size: NA; cdr3_nt: TGCGCCAGCAGCACTCGGACAGGGGTGGACTACGAGCAGTACTTC; cdr3_aa: CASSTRTGVDYEQYF
j_call: TRBJ1-1; v_call: TRBV19; d_call: NA; clone_size: NA; cdr3_nt: TGTGCCAGTAGTCCTTTGTTAGCGGGGAGCACTGAAGCTTTCTTT; cdr3_aa: CASSPLLAGSTEAFF
j_call: TRBJ1-1; v_call: TRBV11-2; d_call: TRBD1; clone_size: NA; cdr3_nt: TGTGCCAGCAGCAAGACAGGGGGGAGGACTGAAGCTTTCTTT; cdr3_aa: CASSKTGGRTEAFF
j_call: TRBJ1-4; v_call: TRBV19; d_call: NA; clone_size: NA; cdr3_nt: TGTGCCAGTAGTATAGCAGTGAATAATGAAAAACTGTTTTTT; cdr3_aa: CASSIAVNNEKLFF
j_call: TRBJ1-4; v_call: TRBV10-1; d_call: TRBD1; clone_size: NA; cdr3_nt: TGCGCCAGCAGTGAGTCTACAGGGGCTCCTAGTGAAAAACTGTTTTTT; cdr3_aa: CASSESTGAPSEKLFF
j_call: TRBJ2-3; v_call: TRBV10-1; d_call: NA; clone_size: few; cdr3_nt: TGCGCCAGCAGTGGTCTAGTTGAGGGCACAGATACGCAGTATTTT; cdr3_aa: CASSGLVEGTDTQYF
j_call: TRBJ2-2; v_call: TRBV10-2; d_call: NA; clone_size: many; cdr3_nt: TGCGCCAGCAAAGGGACACCAAACACCGGGGAGCTGTTTTTT; cdr3_aa: CASKGTPNTGELFF
j_call: TRBJ2-7; v_call: TRBV9; d_call: NA; clone_size: NA; cdr3_nt: TGTGCCAGCAGCGTAGCGATGCAGGGAGAGTACGAGCAGTACTTC; cdr3_aa: CASSVAMQGEYEQYF
j_call: TRBJ2-7; v_call: TRBV29-1; d_call: NA; clone_size: NA; cdr3_nt: TGCAGCCTTGAAGGGATGTCGGGGTTCGAGCAGTACTTC; cdr3_aa: CSLEGMSGFEQYF
j_call: TRBJ2-1; v_call: TRBV24-1; d_call: TRBD2; clone_size: NA; cdr3_nt: TGTGCCACCAGTGATTCTAGCGGGGGTTCGGCCAATGAGCAGTTCTTC; cdr3_aa: CATSDSSGGSANEQFF
j_call: TRBJ2-2; v_call: TRBV2; d_call: NA; clone_size: many; cdr3_nt: TGTGCCAGCACCCCGACGGGAACCGGGGAGCTGTTTTTT; cdr3_aa: CASTPTGTGELFF
j_call: TRBJ1-2; v_call: TRBV29-1; d_call: NA; clone_size: NA; cdr3_nt: TGCAGCGCCGAAGGTCCGGGGGGAGCCTATGGCTACACCTTC; cdr3_aa: CSAEGPGGAYGYTF
j_call: TRBJ1-2; v_call: TRBV25-1; d_call: TRBD1; clone_size: NA; cdr3_nt: TGTGCCAGCAGTGAATTTTATACAGGACAGGGAGACTATGGCTACACCTTC; cdr3_aa: CASSEFYTGQGDYGYTF
j_call: TRBJ1-4; v_call: TRBV19; d_call: NA; clone_size: NA; cdr3_nt: TGTGCCAGTAGAGAACAAAACAAGGGGAGTGAAAAACTGTTTTTT; cdr3_aa: CASREQNKGSEKLFF
j_call: TRBJ2-3; v_call: TRBV24-1; d_call: TRBD2; clone_size: few; cdr3_nt: TGTGCCACCAGTGTAGCGGGAGCAGATACGCAGTATTTT; cdr3_aa: CATSVAGADTQYF
j_call: TRBJ2-7; v_call: TRBV29-1; d_call: NA; clone_size: once; cdr3_nt: TGCAGCGCCCTTGGACAATCCCACGAGCAGTACTTC; cdr3_aa: CSALGQSHEQYF